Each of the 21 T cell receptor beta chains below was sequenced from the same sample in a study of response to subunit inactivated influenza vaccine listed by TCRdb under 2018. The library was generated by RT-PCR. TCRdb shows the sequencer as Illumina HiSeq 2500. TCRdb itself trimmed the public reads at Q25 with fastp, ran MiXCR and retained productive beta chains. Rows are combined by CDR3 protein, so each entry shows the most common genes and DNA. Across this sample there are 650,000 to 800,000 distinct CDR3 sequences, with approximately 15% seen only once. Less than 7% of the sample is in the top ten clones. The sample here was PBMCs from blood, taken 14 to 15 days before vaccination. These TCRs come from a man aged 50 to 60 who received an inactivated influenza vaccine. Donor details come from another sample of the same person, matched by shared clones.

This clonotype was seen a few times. This CDR3 is CASSYSVQYEQYF. CDR3 DNA: TGTGCCAGCAGTTACTCGGTCCAATACGAGCAGTACTTC. V and J are TRBV6-2 or TRBV6-3 and TRBJ2-7; D not certain. With 0 bases removed from V and 4 bases from J, the gap between germline ends came to 7 bases. Looked up from germline, CDR1 is MNHEY and CDR2 is SVGEGT. This CDR3 spans 13 amino acids.

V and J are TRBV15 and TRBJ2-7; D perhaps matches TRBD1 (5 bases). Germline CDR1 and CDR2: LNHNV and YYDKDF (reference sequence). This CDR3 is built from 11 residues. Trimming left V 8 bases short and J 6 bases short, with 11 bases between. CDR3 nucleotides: TGTGCCACCTTAGGAAGGGGCGAGCAGTACTTC. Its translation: CATLGRGEQYF.

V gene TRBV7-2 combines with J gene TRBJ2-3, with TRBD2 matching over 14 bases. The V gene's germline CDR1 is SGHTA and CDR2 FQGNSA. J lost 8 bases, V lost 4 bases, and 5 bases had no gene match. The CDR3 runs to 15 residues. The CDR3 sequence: CASSSQGLAGVTQYF. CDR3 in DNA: TGTGCCAGCAGCTCCCAGGGACTAGCGGGGGTTACGCAGTATTTT.

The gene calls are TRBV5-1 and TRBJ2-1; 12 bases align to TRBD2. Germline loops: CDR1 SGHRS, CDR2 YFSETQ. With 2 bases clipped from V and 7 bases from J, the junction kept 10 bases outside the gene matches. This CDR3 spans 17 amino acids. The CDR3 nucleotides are TGCGCCAGCAGCTTCCTAGCGGGAGGGCCAGTCAGTAATGAGCAGTTCTTC. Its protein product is CASSFLAGGPVSNEQFF. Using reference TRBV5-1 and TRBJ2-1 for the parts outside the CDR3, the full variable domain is KAGVTQTPRYLIKTRGQQVTLSCSPISGHRSVSWYQQTPGQGLQFLFEYFSETQRNKGNFPGRFSGRQFSNSRSEMNVSTLELGDSALYLCASSFLAGGPVSNEQFFGPGTRLTVL.

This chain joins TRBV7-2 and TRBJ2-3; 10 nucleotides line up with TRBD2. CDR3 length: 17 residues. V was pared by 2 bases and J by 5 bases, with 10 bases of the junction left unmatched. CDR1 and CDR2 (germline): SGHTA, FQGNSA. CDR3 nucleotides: TGTGCCAGCAGCTTATGGGCTAGCGGGAGTGGAATAGATACGCAGTATTTT. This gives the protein CASSLWASGSGIDTQYF.

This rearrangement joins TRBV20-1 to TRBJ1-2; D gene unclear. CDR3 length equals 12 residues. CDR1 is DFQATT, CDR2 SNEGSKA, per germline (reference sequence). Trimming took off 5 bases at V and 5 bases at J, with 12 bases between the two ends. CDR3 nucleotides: TGCAGTGCTCATCGAGGACGTTATGGCTACACCTTC. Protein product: CSAHRGRYGYTF.

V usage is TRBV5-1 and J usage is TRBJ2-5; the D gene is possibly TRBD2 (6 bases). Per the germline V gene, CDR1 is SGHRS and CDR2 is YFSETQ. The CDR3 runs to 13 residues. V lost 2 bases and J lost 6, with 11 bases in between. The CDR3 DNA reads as TGCGCCAGCAGCTTCGGGGACTGGAAGACCCAGTACTTC. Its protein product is CASSFGDWKTQYF. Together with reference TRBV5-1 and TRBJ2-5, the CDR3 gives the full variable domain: KAGVTQTPRYLIKTRGQQVTLSCSPISGHRSVSWYQQTPGQGLQFLFEYFSETQRNKGNFPGRFSGRQFSNSRSEMNVSTLELGDSALYLCASSFGDWKTQYFGPGTRLLVL.

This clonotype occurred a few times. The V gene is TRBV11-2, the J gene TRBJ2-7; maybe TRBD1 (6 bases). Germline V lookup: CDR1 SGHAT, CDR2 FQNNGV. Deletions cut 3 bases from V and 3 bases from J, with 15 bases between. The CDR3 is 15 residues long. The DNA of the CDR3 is TGTGCCAGCAGCTTGATTGGCAGGGGCGACTACGAGCAGTACTTC. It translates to CASSLIGRGDYEQYF.

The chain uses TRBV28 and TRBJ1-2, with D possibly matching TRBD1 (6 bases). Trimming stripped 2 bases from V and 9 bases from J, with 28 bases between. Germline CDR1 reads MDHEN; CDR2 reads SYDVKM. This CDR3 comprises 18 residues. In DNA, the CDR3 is TGTGCCAGCAGTTTAATTGTTGGCTCCGGGACACTCTCAAGGAGCTACACCTTC. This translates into CASSLIVGSGTLSRSYTF.

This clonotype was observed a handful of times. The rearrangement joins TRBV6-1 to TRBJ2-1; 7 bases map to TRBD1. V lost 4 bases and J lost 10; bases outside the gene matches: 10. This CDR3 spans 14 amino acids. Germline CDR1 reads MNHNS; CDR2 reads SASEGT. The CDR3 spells CASSVQGKVGEQFF. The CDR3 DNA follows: TGTGCCAGCAGTGTACAGGGGAAGGTAGGCGAGCAGTTCTTC.

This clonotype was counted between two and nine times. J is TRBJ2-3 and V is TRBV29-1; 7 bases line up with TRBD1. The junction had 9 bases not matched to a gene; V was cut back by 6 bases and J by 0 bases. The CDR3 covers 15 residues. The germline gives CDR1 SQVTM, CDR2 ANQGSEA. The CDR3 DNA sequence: TGCAGCGTGCCCCTCACAGGGGCTAGCACAGATACGCAGTATTTT. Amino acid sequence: CSVPLTGASTDTQYF.

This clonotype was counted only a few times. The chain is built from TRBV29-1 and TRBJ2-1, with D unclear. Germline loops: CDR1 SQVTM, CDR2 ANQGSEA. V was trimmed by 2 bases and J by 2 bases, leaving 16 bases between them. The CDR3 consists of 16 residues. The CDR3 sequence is CSVERRTRSTYNEQFF. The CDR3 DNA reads TGCAGCGTTGAAAGGCGCACTCGCTCCACCTACAATGAGCAGTTCTTC.

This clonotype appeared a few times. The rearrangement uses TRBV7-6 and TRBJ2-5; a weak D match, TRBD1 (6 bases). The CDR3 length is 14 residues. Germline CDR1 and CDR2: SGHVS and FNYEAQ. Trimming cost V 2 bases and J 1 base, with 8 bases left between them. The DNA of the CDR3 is TGTGCCAGCAGCTTACCACAGGGCCAAGAGACCCAGTACTTC. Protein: CASSLPQGQETQYF.

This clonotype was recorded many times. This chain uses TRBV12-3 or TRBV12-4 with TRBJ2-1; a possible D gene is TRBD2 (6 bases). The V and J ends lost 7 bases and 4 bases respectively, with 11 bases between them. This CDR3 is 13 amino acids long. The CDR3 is CASTTGLYNEQFF. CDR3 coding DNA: TGTGCCAGCACCACGGGACTTTACAATGAGCAGTTCTTC.

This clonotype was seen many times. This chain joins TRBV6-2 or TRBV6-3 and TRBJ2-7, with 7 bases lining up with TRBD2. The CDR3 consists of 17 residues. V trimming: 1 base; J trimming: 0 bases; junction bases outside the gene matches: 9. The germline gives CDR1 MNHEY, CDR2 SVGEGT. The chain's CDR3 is CASSYFPSGPFSYEQYF. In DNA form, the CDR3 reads TGTGCCAGCAGTTACTTTCCTAGCGGTCCTTTCTCCTACGAGCAGTACTTC.

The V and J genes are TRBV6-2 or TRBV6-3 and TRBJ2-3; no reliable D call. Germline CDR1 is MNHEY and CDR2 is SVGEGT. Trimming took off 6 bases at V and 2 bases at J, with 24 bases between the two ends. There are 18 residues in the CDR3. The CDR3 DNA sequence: TGTGCCAGCAGAGTTCTGGGTACCCACATGTGGGCCACAGATACGCAGTATTTT. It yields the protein CASRVLGTHMWATDTQYF.

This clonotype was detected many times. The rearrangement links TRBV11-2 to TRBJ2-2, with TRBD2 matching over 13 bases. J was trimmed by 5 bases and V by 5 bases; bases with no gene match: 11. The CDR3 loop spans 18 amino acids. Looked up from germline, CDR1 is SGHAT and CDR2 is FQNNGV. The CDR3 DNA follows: TGTGCCAGCAGCAAACTAGCGGGAGGGCGGCGGTTGACCGGGGAGCTGTTTTTT. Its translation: CASSKLAGGRRLTGELFF. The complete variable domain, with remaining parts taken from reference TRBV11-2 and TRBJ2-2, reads EAGVAQSPRYKIIEKRQSVAFWCNPISGHATLYWYQQILGQGPKLLIQFQNNGVVDDSQLPKDRFSAERLKGVDSTLKIQPAKLEDSAVYLCASSKLAGGRRLTGELFFGEGSRLTVL.

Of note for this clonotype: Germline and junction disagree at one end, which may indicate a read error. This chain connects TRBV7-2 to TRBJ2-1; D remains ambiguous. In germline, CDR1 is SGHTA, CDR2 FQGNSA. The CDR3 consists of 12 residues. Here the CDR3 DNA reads TGTGCCAGCAGCTTAAACTCCGATAGCCATTCCTTC. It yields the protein CASSLNSDSHSF.

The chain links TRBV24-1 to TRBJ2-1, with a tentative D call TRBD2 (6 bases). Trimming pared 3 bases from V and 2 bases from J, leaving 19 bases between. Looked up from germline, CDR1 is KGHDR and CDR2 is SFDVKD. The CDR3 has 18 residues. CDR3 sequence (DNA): TGTGCCACCAGTGATATTGGGGGGAGTCGACTCACCTACAATGAGCAGTTCTTC. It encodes CATSDIGGSRLTYNEQFF.

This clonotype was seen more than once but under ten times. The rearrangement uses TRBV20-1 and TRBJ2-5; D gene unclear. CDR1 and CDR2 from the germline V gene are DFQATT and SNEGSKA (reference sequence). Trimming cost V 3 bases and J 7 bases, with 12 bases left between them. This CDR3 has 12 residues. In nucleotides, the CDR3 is TGCAGTGCTAGCCCCGGTCCCGGGACCCAGTACTTC. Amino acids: CSASPGPGTQYF.

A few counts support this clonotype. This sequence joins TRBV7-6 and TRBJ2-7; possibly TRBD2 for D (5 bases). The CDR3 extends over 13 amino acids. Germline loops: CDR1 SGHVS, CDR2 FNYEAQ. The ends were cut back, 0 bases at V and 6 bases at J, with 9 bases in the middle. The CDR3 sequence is CASSLAVGVEQYF. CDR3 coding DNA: TGTGCCAGCAGCTTAGCTGTCGGGGTCGAGCAGTACTTC.